This T cell receptor (beta chain) is from a study of T cells in Graves' hyperthyroidism and ophthalmopathy. Whole-study context: Blood was drawn when the patient was first diagnosed and still untreated.

Researchers amplified the TCR beta CDR3 regions from RNA transcripts. First-round RT-PCR targeting the TCR CDR3 was performed with the HTBI primer set. TCRdb redid the calling of the multiplex PCR reads with MiXCR, one entry per CDR3 protein. Among hundreds of thousands of distinct CDR3 sequences listed, 15% to 20% were seen once. Note on this clonotype: Its antigen is not identified.

Whole-study results and caveats: Separation of ophthalmopathy from stable hyperthyroidism was achieved by a 13 V-J model.

The trim removed 4 bases at V and 4 bases at J, leaving 5 bases unmatched. In germline, CDR1 is SGHTA, CDR2 FQGTGA. This CDR3 spans 16 amino acids. Thyroid ultrasound and orbital computed tomography, with clinical symptoms and serum thyroxine and TRAb, informed diagnoses. The chain links TRBV7-3 to TRBJ2-2, with TRBD2 identical over 11 bases. This TCR was recovered from a young woman with Graves' hyperthyroidism. The sample was blood. The DNA of the CDR3 is TGTGCCAGCAGCTCCCCGGGACTAGCGGTCACCGGGGAGCTGTTTTTT. Encoded protein: CASSSPGLAVTGELFF.